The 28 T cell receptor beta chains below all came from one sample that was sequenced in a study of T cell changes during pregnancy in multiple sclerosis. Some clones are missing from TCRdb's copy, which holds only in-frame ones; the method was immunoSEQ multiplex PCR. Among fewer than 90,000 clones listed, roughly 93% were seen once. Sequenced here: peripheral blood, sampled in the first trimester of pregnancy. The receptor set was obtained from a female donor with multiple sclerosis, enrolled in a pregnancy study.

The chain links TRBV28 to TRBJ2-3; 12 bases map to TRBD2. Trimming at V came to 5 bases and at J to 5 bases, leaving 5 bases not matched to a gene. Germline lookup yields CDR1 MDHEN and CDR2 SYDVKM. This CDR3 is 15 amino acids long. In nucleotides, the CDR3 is TGTGCCAGCAGTCCCAGACTAGCGGGAGAAGATACGCAGTATTTT. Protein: CASSPRLAGEDTQYF.

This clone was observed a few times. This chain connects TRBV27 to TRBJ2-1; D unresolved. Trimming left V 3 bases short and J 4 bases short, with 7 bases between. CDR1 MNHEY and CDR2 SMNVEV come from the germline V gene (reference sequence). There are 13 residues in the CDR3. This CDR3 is CASSFSPYNEQFF. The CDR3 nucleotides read TGTGCCAGCAGTTTCTCTCCTTACAATGAGCAGTTCTTC.

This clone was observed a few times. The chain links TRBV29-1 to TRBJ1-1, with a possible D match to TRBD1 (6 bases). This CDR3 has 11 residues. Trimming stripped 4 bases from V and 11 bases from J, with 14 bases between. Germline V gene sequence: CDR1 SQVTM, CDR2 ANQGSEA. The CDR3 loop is CSVGGTGNAFF. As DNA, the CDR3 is TGCAGCGTTGGGGGTACAGGGAACGCTTTCTTT. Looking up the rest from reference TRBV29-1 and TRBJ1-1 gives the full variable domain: SAVISQKPSRDICQRGTSLTIQCQVDSQVTMMFWYRQQPGQSLTLIATANQGSEATYESGFVIDKFPISRPNLTFSTLTVSNMSPEDSSIYLCSVGGTGNAFFGQGTRLTVV.

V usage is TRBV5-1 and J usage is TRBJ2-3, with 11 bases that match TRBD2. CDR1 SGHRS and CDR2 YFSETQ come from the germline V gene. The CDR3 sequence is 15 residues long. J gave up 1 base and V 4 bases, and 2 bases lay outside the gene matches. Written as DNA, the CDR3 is TGCGCCAGCAGCCCGGGACTAGCGGGCACAGATACGCAGTATTTT. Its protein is CASSPGLAGTDTQYF.

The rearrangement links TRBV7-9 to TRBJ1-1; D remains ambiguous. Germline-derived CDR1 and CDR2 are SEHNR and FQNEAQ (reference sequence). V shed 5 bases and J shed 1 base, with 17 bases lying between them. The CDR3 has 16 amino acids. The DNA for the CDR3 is TGTGCCAGCAGCCAAGCCCCAGGCTCAGGGAACACTGAAGCTTTCTTT. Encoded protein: CASSQAPGSGNTEAFF.

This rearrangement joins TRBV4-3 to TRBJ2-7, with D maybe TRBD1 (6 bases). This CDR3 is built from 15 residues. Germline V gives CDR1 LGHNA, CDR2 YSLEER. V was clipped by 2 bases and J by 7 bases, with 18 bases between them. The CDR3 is CASSQLGAGAQEQYF. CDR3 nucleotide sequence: TGCGCCAGCAGCCAACTAGGTGCAGGGGCGCAGGAGCAGTACTTC.

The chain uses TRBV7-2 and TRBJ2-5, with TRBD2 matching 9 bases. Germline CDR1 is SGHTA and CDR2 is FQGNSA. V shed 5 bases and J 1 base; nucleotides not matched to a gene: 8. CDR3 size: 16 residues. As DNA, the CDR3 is TGTGCCAGCAGCCCAACTCGGCGGGGGGGCCAAGAGACCCAGTACTTC. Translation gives CASSPTRRGGQETQYF.

The CDR3 coding sequence is TGCGCCAGCAGCTTGGCCACGGGAAGTACGGGGAGAGCTTTCTTT. This codes for CASSLATGSTGRAFF. The J gene is TRBJ1-1, the V gene TRBV5-1; D unclear. V gave up 0 bases and J gave up 10 bases, with 19 bases separating them. This CDR3 spans 15 amino acids. The germline CDR1 and CDR2 sequences are SGHRS and YFSETQ.

The CDR3 reads CASSELAGGGDNIQYF. The CDR3 nucleotides read TGTGCCAGCAGTGAGCTAGCGGGGGGAGGGGATAACATTCAGTACTTC. V and J are TRBV6-1 and TRBJ2-4, with 11 positions matching TRBD2. The trim removed 3 bases at V and 7 bases at J, leaving 8 bases unmatched. Germline V CDR1 and CDR2: MNHNS, SASEGT. CDR3 size: 16 residues.

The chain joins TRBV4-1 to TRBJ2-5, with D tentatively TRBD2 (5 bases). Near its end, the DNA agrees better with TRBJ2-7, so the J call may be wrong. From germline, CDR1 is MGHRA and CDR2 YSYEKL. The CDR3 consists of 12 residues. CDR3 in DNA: TGCGCCAGCAGCGGGAGCTCCTACGAGCAGTACTTC. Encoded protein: CASSGSSYEQYF.

CDR3 residues: CASSFTSGTSGELFF. The CDR3 DNA reads as TGTGCCAGCAGCTTCACTAGCGGGACCTCCGGGGAGCTGTTTTTT. The chain recombines TRBV7-9 with TRBJ2-2; 10 bases align to TRBD2. The junction had 4 bases not matched to a gene; V was cut back by 3 bases and J by 6 bases. Per germline, CDR1 SEHNR and CDR2 FQNEAQ (reference sequence). The CDR3 has 15 residues.

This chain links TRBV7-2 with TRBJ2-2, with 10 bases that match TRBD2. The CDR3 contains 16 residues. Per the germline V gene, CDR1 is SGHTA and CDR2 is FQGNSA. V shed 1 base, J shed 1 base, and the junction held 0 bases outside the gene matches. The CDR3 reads CASSLGLAGNTGELFF. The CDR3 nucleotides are TGTGCCAGCAGCTTAGGACTAGCGGGGAACACCGGGGAGCTGTTTTTT.

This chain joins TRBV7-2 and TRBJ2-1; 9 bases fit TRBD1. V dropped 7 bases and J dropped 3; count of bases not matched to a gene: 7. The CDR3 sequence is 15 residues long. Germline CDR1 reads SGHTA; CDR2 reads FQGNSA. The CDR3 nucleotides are TGTGCCAGCAACCCGGACAGGGGAGGCTACAATGAGCAGTTCTTC. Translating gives CASNPDRGGYNEQFF. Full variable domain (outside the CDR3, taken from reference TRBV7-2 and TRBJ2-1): GAGVSQSPSNKVTEKGKDVELRCDPISGHTALYWYRQSLGQGLEFLIYFQGNSAPDKSGLPSDRFSAERTGGSVSTLTIQRTQQEDSAVYLCASNPDRGGYNEQFFGPGTRLTVL.

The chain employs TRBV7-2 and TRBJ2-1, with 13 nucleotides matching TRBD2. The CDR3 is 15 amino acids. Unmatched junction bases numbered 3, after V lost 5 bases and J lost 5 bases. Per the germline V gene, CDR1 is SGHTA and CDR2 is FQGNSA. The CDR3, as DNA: TGTGCCAGCAGCCCGGGACTAGCGGGGAACAATGAGCAGTTCTTC. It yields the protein CASSPGLAGNNEQFF.

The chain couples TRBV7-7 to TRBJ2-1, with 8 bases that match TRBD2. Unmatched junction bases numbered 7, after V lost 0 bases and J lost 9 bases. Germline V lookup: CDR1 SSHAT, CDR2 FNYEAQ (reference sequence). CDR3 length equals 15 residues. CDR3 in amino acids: CASSLASGKRGEQFF. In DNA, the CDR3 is TGTGCCAGCAGCTTAGCTAGCGGGAAACGGGGTGAGCAGTTCTTC.

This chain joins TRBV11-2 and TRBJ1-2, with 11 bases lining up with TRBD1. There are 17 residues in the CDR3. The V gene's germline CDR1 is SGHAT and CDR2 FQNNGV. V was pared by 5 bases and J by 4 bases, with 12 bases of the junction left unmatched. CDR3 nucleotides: TGTGCCAGCAGCCCCCTCCCCCTGGGACAGGGGGTCTATGGCTACACCTTC. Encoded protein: CASSPLPLGQGVYGYTF.

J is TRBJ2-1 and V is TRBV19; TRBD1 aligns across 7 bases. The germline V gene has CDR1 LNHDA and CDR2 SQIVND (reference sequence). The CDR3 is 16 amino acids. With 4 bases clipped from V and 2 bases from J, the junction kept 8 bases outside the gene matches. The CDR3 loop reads CASSTPRQGPYNEQFF. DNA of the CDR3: TGTGCCAGTAGTACCCCCCGACAGGGACCCTACAATGAGCAGTTCTTC.

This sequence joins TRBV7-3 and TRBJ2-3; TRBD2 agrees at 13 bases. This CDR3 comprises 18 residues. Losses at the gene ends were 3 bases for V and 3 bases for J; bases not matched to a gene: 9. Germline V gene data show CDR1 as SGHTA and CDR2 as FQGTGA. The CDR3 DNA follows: TGTGCCAGCAGCTTCCCCGGGACTAGCGGGGCGAGGACAGATACGCAGTATTTT. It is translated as CASSFPGTSGARTDTQYF.

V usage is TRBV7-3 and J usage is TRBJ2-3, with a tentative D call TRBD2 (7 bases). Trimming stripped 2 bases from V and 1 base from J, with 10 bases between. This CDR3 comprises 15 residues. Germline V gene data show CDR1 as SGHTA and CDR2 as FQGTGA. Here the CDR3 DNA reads TGTGCCAGCAGCTTAGGCGGGGGCCGCACAGATACGCAGTATTTT. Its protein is CASSLGGGRTDTQYF.

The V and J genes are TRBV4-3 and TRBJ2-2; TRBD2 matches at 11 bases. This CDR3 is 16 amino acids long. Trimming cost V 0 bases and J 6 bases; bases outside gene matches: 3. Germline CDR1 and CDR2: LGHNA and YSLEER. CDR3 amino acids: CASSQDSGGAAGELFF. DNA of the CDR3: TGCGCCAGCAGCCAAGATAGCGGGGGGGCGGCCGGGGAGCTGTTTTTT.

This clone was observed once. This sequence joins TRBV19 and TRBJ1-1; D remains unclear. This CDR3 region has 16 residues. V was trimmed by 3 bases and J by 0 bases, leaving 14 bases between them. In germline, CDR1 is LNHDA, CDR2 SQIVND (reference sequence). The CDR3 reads CASSIPSRTMNTEAFF. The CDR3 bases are TGTGCCAGTAGTATCCCCTCGCGAACCATGAACACTGAAGCTTTCTTT.

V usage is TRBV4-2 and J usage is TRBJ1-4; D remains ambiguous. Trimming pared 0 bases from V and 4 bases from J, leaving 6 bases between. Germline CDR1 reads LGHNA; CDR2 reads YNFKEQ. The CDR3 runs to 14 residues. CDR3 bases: TGTGCCAGCAGCCAAGATCCCCGTAATGAAAAACTGTTTTTT. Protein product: CASSQDPRNEKLFF.

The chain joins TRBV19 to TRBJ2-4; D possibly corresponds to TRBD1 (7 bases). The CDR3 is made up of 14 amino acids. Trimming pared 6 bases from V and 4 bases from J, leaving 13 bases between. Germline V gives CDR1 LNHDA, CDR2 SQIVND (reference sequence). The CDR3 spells CASRAPGGKNIQYF. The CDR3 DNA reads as TGTGCCAGTAGAGCTCCAGGGGGGAAAAACATTCAGTACTTC.

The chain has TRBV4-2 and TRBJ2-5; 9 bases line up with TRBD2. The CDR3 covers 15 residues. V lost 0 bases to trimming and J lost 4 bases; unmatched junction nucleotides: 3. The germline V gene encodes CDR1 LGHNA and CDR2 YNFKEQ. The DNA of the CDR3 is TGTGCCAGCAGCCAAGATGCGGGGGGGCCAGAGACCCAGTACTTC. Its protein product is CASSQDAGGPETQYF.

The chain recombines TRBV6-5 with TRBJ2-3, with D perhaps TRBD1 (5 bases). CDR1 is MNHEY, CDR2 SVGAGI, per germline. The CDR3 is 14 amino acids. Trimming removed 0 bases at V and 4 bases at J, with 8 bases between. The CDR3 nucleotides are TGTGCCAGCAGTTACTCCAGGGTATCAGATACGCAGTATTTT. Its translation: CASSYSRVSDTQYF.

The CDR3 DNA reads as TGTGCCAGCAGCCGAGGGACAGGTCCAGCAGATACGCAGTATTTT. Protein product: CASSRGTGPADTQYF. The V gene is TRBV7-3, the J gene TRBJ2-3, with 8 bases matching TRBD1. CDR1 and CDR2 from the germline V gene are SGHTA and FQGTGA. V was clipped by 5 bases and J by 4 bases; unmatched bases: 8. The CDR3 extends over 15 amino acids. Full variable domain (missing parts from reference TRBV7-3 and TRBJ2-3): GAGVSQTPSNKVTEKGKYVELRCDPISGHTALYWYRQSLGQGPEFLIYFQGTGAADDSGLPNDRFFAVRPEGSVSTLKIQRTERGDSAVYLCASSRGTGPADTQYFGPGTRLTVL.

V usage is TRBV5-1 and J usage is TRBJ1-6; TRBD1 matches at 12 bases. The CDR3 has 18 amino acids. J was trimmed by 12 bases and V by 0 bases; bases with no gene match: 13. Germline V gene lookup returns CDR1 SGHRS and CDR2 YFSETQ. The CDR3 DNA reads TGCGCCAGCAGCTTGGAAACCACAGGGACAGGGGGCTTGAAACCCCTCCACTTT. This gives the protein CASSLETTGTGGLKPLHF.

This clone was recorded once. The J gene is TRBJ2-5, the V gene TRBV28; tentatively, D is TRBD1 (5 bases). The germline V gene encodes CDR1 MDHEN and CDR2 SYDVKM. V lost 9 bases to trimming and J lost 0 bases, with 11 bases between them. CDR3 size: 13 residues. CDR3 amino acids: CASLPGYQETQYF. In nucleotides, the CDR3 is TGTGCCAGTCTACCAGGGTACCAAGAGACCCAGTACTTC.